Presented here are 21 T cell receptor beta chains from one specimen sequenced in a study of blood T cells in healthy people across ages. Using a J-beta primer mix together with a sample-barcoded 5' primer, a second PCR was run for about 7 to 12 cycles. TCRdb processed the 5' RACE reads anew with MiXCR; each CDR3 protein has one entry. The profile shows about 620,000 distinct CDR3 sequences, 20% to 25% of them singletons. The sample taken for sequencing was blood. The receptor source for this set is a man aged 70 or older in good health.

The chain couples TRBV12-3 or TRBV12-4 to TRBJ2-7; 9 bases map to TRBD1. V shed 5 bases and J 6 bases; nucleotides not matched to a gene: 11. There are 15 residues in the CDR3. The CDR3 here is CASSPQQGATVEQYF. For the CDR3, the DNA is TGTGCCAGCAGTCCACAACAGGGGGCAACGGTCGAGCAGTACTTC.

The V call is TRBV5-5, the J call TRBJ1-4; D call uncertain. The germline gives CDR1 SGHKS, CDR2 YYEKEE (reference sequence). The CDR3 sequence is 15 residues long. V gave up 4 bases and J gave up 0 bases, with 10 bases separating them. The chain's CDR3 is CASSPRRTTNEKLFF. The DNA of the CDR3 is TGTGCCAGCAGCCCCAGGAGAACAACTAATGAAAAACTGTTTTTT.

The sample holds one count of this clonotype. The genes are TRBV6-1 and TRBJ2-7, with 7 bases fitting TRBD1. From germline, CDR1 is MNHNS and CDR2 SASEGT. This CDR3 is built from 15 residues. Trimming removed 6 bases from V and 2 bases from J; junction bases left unmatched: 10. CDR3 loop: CASRPGTANPYEQYF. For the CDR3, the DNA is TGTGCCAGCAGACCCGGGACAGCAAACCCCTACGAGCAGTACTTC.

This clonotype was counted a few times. The chain combines TRBV29-1 with TRBJ1-2; no clear D. V lost 8 bases, J lost 5 bases, and 15 bases lay in between. The germline CDR1 and CDR2 sequences are SQVTM and ANQGSEA. This CDR3 is built from 12 residues. CDR3 nucleotides: TGCAGCTCCTACGACGACTCATATGGCTACACCTTC. This gives the protein CSSYDDSYGYTF.

This chain links TRBV5-4 with TRBJ2-1; the D is unclear. Near its end, the DNA agrees better with TRBJ2-7, so the J call may be wrong. There are 13 residues in the CDR3. CDR1 SGHNT and CDR2 YYREEE come from the germline V gene (reference sequence). In nucleotides, the CDR3 is TGTGCCAGCAGCTTCGACGGGTACTACGAGCAGTACTTC. Protein product: CASSFDGYYEQYF.

This clonotype was seen at least ten times. V is TRBV20-1 and J is TRBJ1-4; no definite D call. CDR3 length: 13 residues. Trimming took 4 bases from V and 4 from J, leaving 10 bases between them. Looked up from germline, CDR1 is DFQATT and CDR2 is SNEGSKA (reference sequence). In DNA, the CDR3 is TGCAGTGCTACTGTCAGTAATAATGAAAAACTGTTTTTT. Translated, it gives CSATVSNNEKLFF.

This clonotype was recorded many times. DNA for the CDR3: TGTGCCAGCAGCCCCCGGACCTCCGGCACTAATGAGCAGTTCTTC. Amino acids: CASSPRTSGTNEQFF. The chain employs TRBV13 and TRBJ2-1, with D uncertain. The V gene lost 5 bases and the J gene lost 7 bases, with 18 bases spanning the gap. CDR3 length: 15 residues. Germline loops: CDR1 PRHDT, CDR2 FYEKMQ (reference sequence).

This clonotype was counted only a few times. The chain joins TRBV7-3 to TRBJ2-3; D gene unclear. Per the germline V gene, CDR1 is SGHTA and CDR2 is FQGTGA. CDR3 length equals 13 residues. Trimming pared 0 bases from V and 5 bases from J, leaving 6 bases between. As DNA, the CDR3 is TGTGCCAGCAGCTTAACTAGACTAGATACGCAGTATTTT. The encoded protein is CASSLTRLDTQYF.

V and J are TRBV27 and TRBJ2-2; TRBD2 aligns across 7 bases. Germline V lookup: CDR1 MNHEY, CDR2 SMNVEV (reference sequence). V shed 7 bases, J shed 5 bases, and the junction held 7 bases outside the gene matches. CDR3 length equals 14 residues. In DNA form, the CDR3 reads TGTGCCAGCACAGCCGGACTAGGGACCGGGGAGCTGTTTTTT. As protein: CASTAGLGTGELFF.

The chain links TRBV20-1 to TRBJ1-3; TRBD1 matches at 7 bases. The CDR3 is 15 residues long. After removal of 5 bases from V and 0 bases from J, the junction contained 7 bases not matched to a gene. Germline assignment: CDR1 DFQATT and CDR2 SNEGSKA (reference sequence). CDR3 nucleotide sequence: TGCAGTGCTTCCCCCGGGACAGTCTCTGGAAACACCATATATTTT. Protein product: CSASPGTVSGNTIYF.

Here the CDR3 reads CATRTSGAVKNIQYF. DNA for the CDR3: TGTGCCACTCGGACTAGCGGAGCCGTCAAAAACATTCAGTACTTC. The V and J genes are TRBV28 and TRBJ2-4, with 10 nucleotides matching TRBD2. The germline V gene has CDR1 MDHEN and CDR2 SYDVKM. Trimming took 10 bases from V and 3 from J; bases not matched to a gene: 9. The CDR3 is made up of 15 amino acids.

This rearrangement joins TRBV20-1 to TRBJ2-3, with a weak D call TRBD2 (7 bases). Deletions cut 6 bases from V and 4 bases from J, with 11 bases between. CDR1 and CDR2 (germline): DFQATT, SNEGSKA (reference sequence). The CDR3 is 12 amino acids. DNA for the CDR3: TGCAGTGCCCTAGGGGGGGCAGATACGCAGTATTTT. Residues: CSALGGADTQYF.

This clonotype appeared a few times. This chain joins TRBV2 and TRBJ2-5, with D maybe TRBD1 (5 bases). The CDR3 has 14 amino acids. Germline CDR1 is SNHLY and CDR2 is FYNNEI. V was cut by 8 bases and J by 1 base, with 14 bases left in between. CDR3 DNA sequence: TGTGCCAGCGAAGCAGGGCCCTTCCAAGAGACCCAGTACTTC. Its translation: CASEAGPFQETQYF. Full variable domain (rest looked up from reference TRBV2 and TRBJ2-5): EPEVTQTPSHQVTQMGQEVILRCVPISNHLYFYWYRQILGQKVEFLVSFYNNEISEKSEIFDDQFSVERPDGSNFTLKIRSTKLEDSAMYFCASEAGPFQETQYFGPGTRLLVL.

The chain has TRBV4-3 and TRBJ2-3, with D perhaps TRBD2 (6 bases). Germline V lookup: CDR1 LGHNA, CDR2 YSLEER. This CDR3 contains 16 residues. Trimming pared 0 bases from V and 4 bases from J, leaving 14 bases between. CDR3 DNA sequence: TGCGCCAGCAGCCAAGACGGCGGGGCGAACCCAGATACGCAGTATTTT. It yields the protein CASSQDGGANPDTQYF.

V is TRBV28 and J is TRBJ2-1; the D gene is possibly TRBD2 (6 bases). Trimming removed 2 bases at V and 0 bases at J, with 14 bases between. This CDR3 spans 17 amino acids. Germline CDR1 reads MDHEN; CDR2 reads SYDVKM. The CDR3 bases are TGTGCCAGCAGTTTACGACCGACTAGACGCTCCTACAATGAGCAGTTCTTC. This sequence encodes CASSLRPTRRSYNEQFF.

This clonotype appeared a few times. This sequence joins TRBV20-1 and TRBJ2-5, with D uncertain. Germline values: CDR1 DFQATT, CDR2 SNEGSKA (reference sequence). This CDR3 is 15 amino acids long. Trimming removed 6 bases at V and 4 bases at J, with 21 bases between. The CDR3 region has the DNA TGCAGTGCAGAATCCAGACAAGGTAGCAGAGAGACCCAGTACTTC. It specifies CSAESRQGSRETQYF.

The chain has TRBV4-3 and TRBJ2-1; 14 bases line up with TRBD2. V lost 0 bases to trimming and J lost 9 bases; unmatched junction nucleotides: 4. Germline CDR1 LGHNA, CDR2 YSLEER. The CDR3 is 16 amino acids. CDR3 in DNA: TGCGCCAGCAGCCAAGATGGGACTAGCGGGAGAGGTGAGCAGTTCTTC. It is translated as CASSQDGTSGRGEQFF.

This chain uses TRBV28 with TRBJ2-5, with a possible D match to TRBD2 (5 bases). Trimming left V 2 bases short and J 2 bases short, with 15 bases between. From germline, CDR1 is MDHEN and CDR2 SYDVKM. CDR3 size: 16 residues. For the CDR3, the DNA is TGTGCCAGCAGTTTAAGCGGCAGGCAAACTCAAGAGACCCAGTACTTC. Translating gives CASSLSGRQTQETQYF.

This clonotype has only a few counts. The chain links TRBV15 to TRBJ1-4, with 12 bases lining up with TRBD1. Germline CDR1 is LNHNV and CDR2 is YYDKDF (reference sequence). This CDR3 region has 19 residues. The V gene end was trimmed by 1 base and the J gene end by 8 bases; junction bases not matched to a gene: 14. CDR3 loop: CATSRGGQGASSGVEKLFF. The CDR3 region has the DNA TGTGCCACCAGCAGAGGGGGACAGGGGGCGAGCTCGGGGGTCGAAAAACTGTTTTTT.

The chain couples TRBV4-2 to TRBJ2-3, with a possible D match to TRBD2 (6 bases). Looked up from germline, CDR1 is LGHNA and CDR2 is YNFKEQ. The ends were cut back, 8 bases at V and 3 bases at J, with 24 bases in the middle. CDR3 length equals 17 residues. Here the CDR3 reads CASRFQSGDRLTDTQYF. The CDR3 DNA is TGTGCCAGCCGGTTTCAGTCGGGAGACAGACTAACAGATACGCAGTATTTT.

CDR3 sequence: CSSPGTRTFQETQYF. The CDR3 nucleotides are TGCAGTTCCCCCGGGACTAGAACCTTCCAAGAGACCCAGTACTTC. The V call is TRBV20-1, the J call TRBJ2-5; 8 bases fit TRBD2. The CDR3 length is 15 residues. Losses at the gene ends were 8 bases for V and 1 base for J; bases not matched to a gene: 12. Germline V lookup: CDR1 DFQATT, CDR2 SNEGSKA (reference sequence).